What follows are 11 T cell receptor beta chains derived from one specimen sequenced in a study of blood T cell repertoires in COVID-19. Measured with immunoSEQ multiplex PCR; TCRdb has only the in-frame clones, and not every one. The sample consists of around 100,000 clones, over 75% of them appearing once. Sequencing input: peripheral blood. The receptors shown here come from a man in his sixties or seventies with active or convalescent COVID-19.

A remark on this clone: The junction shows a germline mismatch at one end, possibly a read error. The V gene is TRBV3-1 (or the pseudogene TRBV3-2), the J gene TRBJ2-3, with a weak D call TRBD1 (7 bases). The length of the CDR3 is 15 residues. Germline values: CDR1 LGHDT, CDR2 YNNKEL (reference sequence). The CDR3 nucleotides are TGTGCCAGCAGCCAAGATCCCGCGTTCAGGGGGGTCGTCAGTTTT. It yields the protein CASSQDPAFRGVVSF.

The chain couples TRBV10-3 to TRBJ1-3, with D possibly TRBD1 on 6 matching bases. Germline CDR1 and CDR2: ENHRY and SYGVKD. The V and J ends lost 3 bases and 0 bases respectively, with 12 bases between them. The length of the CDR3 is 16 residues. Here the CDR3 DNA reads TGTGCCATCAGTGAACCCACAGGGTTCTCTGGAAACACCATATATTTT. Translating it yields CAISEPTGFSGNTIYF.

The chain has TRBV7-6 and TRBJ2-6; D uncertain. This CDR3 is 15 amino acids long. V lost 5 bases and J 0 bases, leaving 8 bases between the germline ends. Germline loops: CDR1 SGHVS, CDR2 FNYEAQ. The CDR3 DNA is TGTGCCAGCAGCCCAACAAGCTCTGGGGCCAACGTCCTGACTTTC. Protein product: CASSPTSSGANVLTF. Complete variable domain (other parts from reference TRBV7-6 and TRBJ2-6): GAGVSQSPRYKVTKRGQDVALRCDPISGHVSLYWYRQALGQGPEFLTYFNYEAQQDKSGLPNDRFSAERPEGSISTLTIQRTEQRDSAMYRCASSPTSSGANVLTFGAGSRLTVL.

The rearrangement joins TRBV6-2 or TRBV6-3 to TRBJ1-3, with TRBD1 matching 9 bases. CDR3 length: 15 amino acids. The V and J ends lost 4 bases and 4 bases, in that order; junction bases with no gene match: 5. Germline V gives CDR1 MNHEY, CDR2 SVGEGT. CDR3 sequence: CASSLQGAKGNTIYF. The CDR3 coding sequence is TGTGCCAGCAGTTTACAGGGGGCGAAGGGAAACACCATATATTTT.

The chain couples TRBV5-5 to TRBJ2-7, with D unclear. Looked up from germline, CDR1 is SGHKS and CDR2 is YYEKEE (reference sequence). CDR3 length: 15 residues. The germline V and J ends were trimmed by 4 bases and 1 base, with 15 bases remaining between them. CDR3 DNA sequence: TGTGCCAGCAGCCACCCAGGATCCTCTTCCTACGAGCAGTACTTC. It yields the protein CASSHPGSSSYEQYF.

The chain uses TRBV12-5 and TRBJ1-2, with D tentatively TRBD1 (6 bases). CDR1 and CDR2 from the germline V gene are LGHNT and FRNRAP. The V gene lost 5 bases and the J gene lost 3 bases, with 16 bases spanning the gap. CDR3 length equals 15 residues. As DNA, the CDR3 is TGTGCTAGTGGTCCCGAGGGGGAATCGGACTATGGCTACACCTTC. Its protein is CASGPEGESDYGYTF.

The chain employs TRBV7-9 and TRBJ2-5, with TRBD1 matching over 9 bases. There are 14 residues in the CDR3. Germline CDR1 and CDR2: SEHNR and FQNEAQ (reference sequence). Germline trimming cut 4 bases from V and 5 bases from J; bases unmatched to any gene: 5. CDR3 protein: CASSSYRGRETQYF. Written as DNA, the CDR3 is TGTGCCAGCAGCTCGTACAGGGGGCGGGAGACCCAGTACTTC.

V gene TRBV3-1 (or the pseudogene TRBV3-2) combines with J gene TRBJ2-7; 10 bases match TRBD1. The CDR3 is 15 residues long. J was trimmed by 6 bases and V by 3 bases; bases with no gene match: 8. Per the germline V gene, CDR1 is LGHDT and CDR2 is YNNKEL (reference sequence). CDR3 amino acids: CASSQRQGAAGEQYF. In nucleotides, the CDR3 is TGTGCCAGCAGCCAGCGACAGGGGGCCGCAGGCGAGCAGTACTTC.

The chain uses TRBV9 and TRBJ2-7; D not resolved. The CDR3 extends over 14 amino acids. V lost 0 bases and J lost 1, with 8 bases in between. In germline, CDR1 is SGDLS, CDR2 YYNGEE. The CDR3 region is CASSVGGRSYEQYF. DNA for the CDR3: TGTGCCAGCAGCGTAGGAGGCCGGTCCTACGAGCAGTACTTC.

The CDR3 bases are TGTGCCTGGAGCGGGTTGGGAAACACCATATATTTT. Its protein is CAWSGLGNTIYF. The rearrangement uses TRBV30 and TRBJ1-3; D is unclear. Deletions cut 3 bases from V and 4 bases from J, with 7 bases between. This CDR3 has 12 amino acids. Germline V lookup: CDR1 GTSNPN, CDR2 SVGIG (reference sequence).

This chain joins TRBV18 and TRBJ2-2; a possible D gene is TRBD1 (6 bases). Trimming cost V 3 bases and J 2 bases, with 10 bases left between them. Germline values: CDR1 KGHSH, CDR2 LQKENI. The CDR3 is 15 amino acids. The CDR3 DNA is TGTGCCAGCTCACCCGGACAGCTTAACACCGGGGAGCTGTTTTTT. It translates to CASSPGQLNTGELFF.